This T cell receptor (beta chain) derives from a study of blood T cell repertoires in COVID-19 (dated by TCRdb to 2019 to 2021). At the level of the whole study: Samples from collaborators originated in the United States, Italy and Spain and spanned both the acute and convalescent phases of COVID-19. Sample metadata almost always included a de-identified subject ID, COVID-19 status, age in years and sex. The material from the prospective study consisted of cDNA or gDNA derived from T cells, B-cell-depleted T cells, or PBMCs. Where available, HLA class I and class II types were taken from metadata supplied by the sample provider and were not determined by assay-based typing. A freely available public database, intended as a resource for researchers studying the immune response to SARS-CoV-2, is where the repertoires were released. The samples were drawn from the first 160 participants of the ongoing ImmuneRACE study and from 1,254 subjects provided by 6 global collaborators. Subjects who had been exposed to COVID-19, were actively infected with it, or had recovered from it provided the deeply sampled blood TCRbeta repertoires that made up the dataset. The investigation overall reported the following: The quantity of clinical and demographic metadata differed by source and by participant and was supplied without curation.

Regarding this clone: Which antigen it targets is not known. Base qualities are not at hand, and no much larger clone is one base apart.

TCRbeta CDR3 regions were amplified from genomic DNA using the immunoSEQ Assay, a bias-controlled multiplex PCR. The published analysis was carried out like this. Within the assay, amplification of reference gene primers was used to estimate how many nucleated cells each sample contained. To quantify the absolute abundance of each unique TCRbeta CDR3 rearrangement, sequence reads were collapsed and filtered. For each sample, productive Simpson clonality was calculated as the square root of Simpson's diversity index across productive rearrangements. TCRdb took this table from immuneACCESS and kept in-frame rearrangements with V and J called. Such tables lack part of the clones; where checked against another copy, unresolved V genes explain under half of the gap, and the rest is unexplained. D and trimming were read from the DNA, whereas the V and J calls and clone size are those reported in that table. The table for this sample lists some 60,000 clones; 80% to 95% of them were counted only once. The ten largest clonotypes hold around 6% of the sample.

Each collaborating institution followed its own protocols to collect whole blood in K2EDTA tubes. Collaborator samples were shipped for TCRbeta analysis as frozen whole blood, isolated PBMCs, or DNA extracted from either sample type. CDR1 LNHDA and CDR2 SQIVND are derived from the germline V gene (reference sequence). The CDR3 has 11 amino acids, counting the end cysteine and phenylalanine. Only CDR3 DNA is held: 33 bases, read in frame from base 1. V and J lose 3 bases and 8 bases, and a span of 7 bases separates them. The source of this sequence is a human donor in a cohort sampled during active COVID-19. Specimen: peripheral blood. This chain is built from TRBV19 and TRBJ1-2, with no D gene named confidently. The DNA is TGTGCCAGTAGTATGGAGGTGGGCTACACCTTC. It translates as CASSMEVGYTF.